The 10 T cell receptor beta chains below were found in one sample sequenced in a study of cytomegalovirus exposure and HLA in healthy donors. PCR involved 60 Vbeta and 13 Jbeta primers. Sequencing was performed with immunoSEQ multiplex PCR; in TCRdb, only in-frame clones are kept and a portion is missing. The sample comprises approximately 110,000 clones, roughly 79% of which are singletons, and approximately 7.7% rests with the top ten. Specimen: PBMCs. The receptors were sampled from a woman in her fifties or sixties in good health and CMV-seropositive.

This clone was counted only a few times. Written as DNA, the CDR3 is TGCGCCAGCAGCCCCCAGGGGGCAAGTTTCTACGAGCAGTACTTC. This translates into CASSPQGASFYEQYF. The rearrangement links TRBV5-1 to TRBJ2-7, with TRBD1 matching 8 bases. The CDR3 sequence is 15 residues long. The germline V gene has CDR1 SGHRS and CDR2 YFSETQ. J lost 3 bases, V lost 4 bases, and 9 bases had no gene match.

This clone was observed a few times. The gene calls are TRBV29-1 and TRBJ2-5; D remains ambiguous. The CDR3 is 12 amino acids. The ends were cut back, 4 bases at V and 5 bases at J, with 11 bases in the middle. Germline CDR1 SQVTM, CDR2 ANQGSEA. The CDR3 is CSVGPPRETQYF. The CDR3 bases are TGCAGCGTTGGCCCCCCGAGGGAGACCCAGTACTTC.

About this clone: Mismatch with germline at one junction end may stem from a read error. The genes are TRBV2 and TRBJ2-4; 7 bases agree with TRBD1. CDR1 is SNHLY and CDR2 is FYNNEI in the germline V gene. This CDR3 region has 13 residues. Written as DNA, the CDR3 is TGTGCCAGCAGCAAGAGGGGGCAAAACAGTCAGTACTTC. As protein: CASSKRGQNSQYF.

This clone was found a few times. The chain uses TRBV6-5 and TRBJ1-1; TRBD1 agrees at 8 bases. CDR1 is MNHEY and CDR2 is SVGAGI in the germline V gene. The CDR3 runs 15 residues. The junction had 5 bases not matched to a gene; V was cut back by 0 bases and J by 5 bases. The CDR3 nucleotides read TGTGCCAGCAGTTACTCCCAGGGGGCGCGGACTGAAGCTTTCTTT. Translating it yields CASSYSQGARTEAFF.

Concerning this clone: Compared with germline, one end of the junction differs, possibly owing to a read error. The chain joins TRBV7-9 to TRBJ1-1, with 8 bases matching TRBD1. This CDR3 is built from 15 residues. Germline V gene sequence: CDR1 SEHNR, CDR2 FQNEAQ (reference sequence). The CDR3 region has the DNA TGTTCCAGCAGCTTAGCGGACAGGGAGAACACTGAAGCTTTCTTT. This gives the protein CSSSLADRENTEAFF.

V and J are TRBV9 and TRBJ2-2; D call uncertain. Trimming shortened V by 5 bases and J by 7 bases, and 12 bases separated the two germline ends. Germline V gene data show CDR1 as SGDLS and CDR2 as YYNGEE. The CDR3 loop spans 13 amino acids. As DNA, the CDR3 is TGTGCCAGCAGTCCCCGGTACGGCGGGGAGCTGTTTTTT. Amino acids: CASSPRYGGELFF.

The CDR3 DNA reads as TGTGCCAGCAGTTACAGAAGACTCGGACTGAACTATGGCTACACCTTC. This encodes CASSYRRLGLNYGYTF. The chain carries TRBV6-5 and TRBJ1-2; D is unclear. V lost 2 bases and J lost 2, with 15 bases in between. CDR3 length equals 16 residues. From germline, CDR1 is MNHEY and CDR2 SVGAGI.

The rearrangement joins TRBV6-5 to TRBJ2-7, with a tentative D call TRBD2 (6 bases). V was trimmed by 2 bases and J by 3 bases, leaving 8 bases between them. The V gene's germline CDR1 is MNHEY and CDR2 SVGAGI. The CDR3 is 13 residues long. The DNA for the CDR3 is TGTGCCAGCAGTTACCGGGGGAGCTACGAGCAGTACTTC. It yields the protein CASSYRGSYEQYF.

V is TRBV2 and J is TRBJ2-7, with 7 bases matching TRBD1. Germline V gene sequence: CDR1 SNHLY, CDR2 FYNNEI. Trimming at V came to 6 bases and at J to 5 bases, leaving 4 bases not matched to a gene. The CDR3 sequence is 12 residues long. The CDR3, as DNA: TGTGCCAGCAGACGCACAGGGGACGAGCAGTACTTC. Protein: CASRRTGDEQYF.

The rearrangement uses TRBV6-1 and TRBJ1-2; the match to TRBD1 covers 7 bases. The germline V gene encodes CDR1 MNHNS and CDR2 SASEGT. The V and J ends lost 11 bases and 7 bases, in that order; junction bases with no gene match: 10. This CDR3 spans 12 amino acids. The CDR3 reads CARFKPGGGYTF. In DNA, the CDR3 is TGTGCCCGATTTAAACCAGGGGGTGGCTACACCTTC.